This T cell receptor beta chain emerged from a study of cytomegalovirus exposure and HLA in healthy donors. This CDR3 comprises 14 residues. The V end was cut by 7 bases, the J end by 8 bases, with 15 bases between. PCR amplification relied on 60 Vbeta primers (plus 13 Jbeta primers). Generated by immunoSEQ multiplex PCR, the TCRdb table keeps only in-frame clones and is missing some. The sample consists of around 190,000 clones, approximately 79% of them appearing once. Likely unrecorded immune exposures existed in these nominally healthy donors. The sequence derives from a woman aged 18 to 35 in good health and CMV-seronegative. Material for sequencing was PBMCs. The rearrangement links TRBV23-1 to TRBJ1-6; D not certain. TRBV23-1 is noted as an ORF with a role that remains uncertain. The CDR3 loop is CASTRRQRDSPLHF. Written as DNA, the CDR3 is TGCGCCAGCACCCGGCGTCAGAGGGATTCACCCCTCCACTTT.